A selection of T cell receptor beta chains follows, all from one sample in a study of cytomegalovirus exposure and HLA in healthy donors. Using immunoSEQ multiplex PCR, the repertoire was profiled, and TCRdb retains in-frame clones only, with some absent. The sample holds approximately 100,000 clones, around 68% seen once. The sample taken for sequencing was PBMCs. These receptors were obtained from a man aged 45-65 years in good health and CMV-seronegative. The CDR3 runs from the conserved cysteine through the conserved F or W. The order of the fields is V gene, J gene, D gene, clone size, CDR3 DNA, CDR3 protein. A D gene is named only where the DNA matches it firmly. The listing skips clone size in some rows; elsewhere it reads once, few, many or a size class.

TRBV2	TRBJ1-2	TRBD1	-	TGTGCCAGCAGTCTACAGGGGGCAAACGACTATGGCTACACCTTC	CASSLQGANDYGYTF
TRBV27	TRBJ2-7	TRBD2	few	TGTGCCAGCGCGCCAGTACCTAGCGGGGGTTACGAGCAGTACTTC	CASAPVPSGGYEQYF
TRBV15	TRBJ1-6	TRBD1	few	TGTGCCACCAGCAGGGATACAACAGGGGGGAATTCACCCCTCCACTTT	CATSRDTTGGNSPLHF
TRBV12-5	TRBJ1-3	-	-	TGTGCTAGGGATGACTGGCTCTCTGGAAACACCATATATTTT	CARDDWLSGNTIYF
TRBV2	TRBJ1-2	-	few	TGTGCCAGCAGTGAATGGGCCAACTCCGCTCATGGCTACACCTTC	CASSEWANSAHGYTF
TRBV29-1	TRBJ2-5	TRBD1	-	TGCAGCGTTCGGCCGGGACAGGGGGTGGAGACCCAGTACTTC	CSVRPGQGVETQYF
TRBV6-5	TRBJ2-7	TRBD1	-	TGTGCCAGCAGTAAGACAGGGACCCCCTCCTACGAGCAGTACTTC	CASSKTGTPSYEQYF
TRBV27	TRBJ1-1	-	-	TGTGCCAGCAGTTTATCGACACGGCCGAACACTGAAGCTTTCTTT	CASSLSTRPNTEAFF
TRBV9	TRBJ2-7	-	-	TGTGCCAGCAGCGTAGGGCCAGGTTCCTACGAGCAGTACTTC	CASSVGPGSYEQYF
TRBV7-3	TRBJ2-3	TRBD2	once	TGTGCCAGCAGCTCCACCGGACTAGCGGGAACAGATACGCAGTATTTT	CASSSTGLAGTDTQYF
TRBV9	TRBJ2-7	-	-	TGTGCCAGCAGCGGGGGGGGCACCTCCTACGAGCAGTACTTC	CASSGGGTSYEQYF
TRBV28	TRBJ2-3	TRBD2	-	TGTGCCACCCAAGGGACTAGCGGGAGCACAGATACGCAGTATTTT	CATQGTSGSTDTQYF
TRBV19	TRBJ1-2	-	few	TGTGCCACGGTGAGGCGGGGCAAAGGCTACACCTTC	CATVRRGKGYTF
TRBV5-6	TRBJ1-4	TRBD1	-	TGTGCCAGCAGCCAGGGGGGCAAAGCACTGTTTTTT	CASSQGGKALFF